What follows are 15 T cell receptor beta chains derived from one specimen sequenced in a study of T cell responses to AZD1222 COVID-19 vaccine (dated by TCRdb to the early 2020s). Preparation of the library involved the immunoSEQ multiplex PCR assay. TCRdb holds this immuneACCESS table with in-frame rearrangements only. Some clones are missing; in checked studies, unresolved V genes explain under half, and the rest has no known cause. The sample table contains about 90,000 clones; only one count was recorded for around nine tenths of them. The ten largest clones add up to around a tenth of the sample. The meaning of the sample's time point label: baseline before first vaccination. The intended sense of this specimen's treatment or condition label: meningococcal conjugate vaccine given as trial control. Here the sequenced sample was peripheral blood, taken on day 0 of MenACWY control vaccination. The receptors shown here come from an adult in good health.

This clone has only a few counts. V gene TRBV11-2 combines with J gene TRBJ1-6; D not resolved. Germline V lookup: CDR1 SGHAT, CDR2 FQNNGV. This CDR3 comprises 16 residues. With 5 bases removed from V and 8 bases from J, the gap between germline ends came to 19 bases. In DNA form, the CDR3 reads TGTGCCAGCAGCCGACAAGGGTCCCCTATAGATTCACCCCTCCACTTT. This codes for CASSRQGSPIDSPLHF.

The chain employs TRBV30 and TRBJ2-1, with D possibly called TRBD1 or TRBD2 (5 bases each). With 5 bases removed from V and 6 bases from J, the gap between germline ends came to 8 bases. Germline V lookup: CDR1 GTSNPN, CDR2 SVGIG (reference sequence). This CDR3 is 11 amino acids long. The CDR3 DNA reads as TGTGCCTGGGCAGGGACCAATGAGCAGTTCTTC. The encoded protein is CAWAGTNEQFF.

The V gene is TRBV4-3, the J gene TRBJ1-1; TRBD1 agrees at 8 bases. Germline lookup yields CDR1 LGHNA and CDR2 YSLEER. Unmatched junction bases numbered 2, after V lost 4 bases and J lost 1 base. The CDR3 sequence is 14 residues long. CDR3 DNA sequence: TGCGCCAGCAGCCCGGACAGGGCGAACACTGAAGCTTTCTTT. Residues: CASSPDRANTEAFF.

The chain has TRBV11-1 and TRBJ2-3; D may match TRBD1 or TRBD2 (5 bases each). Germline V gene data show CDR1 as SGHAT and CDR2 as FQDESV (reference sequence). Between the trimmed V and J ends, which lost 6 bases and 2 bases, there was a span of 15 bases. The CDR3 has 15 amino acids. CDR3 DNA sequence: TGTGCCAGCAGACCCCGGGACGGGCTCACAGATACGCAGTATTTT. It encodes CASRPRDGLTDTQYF.

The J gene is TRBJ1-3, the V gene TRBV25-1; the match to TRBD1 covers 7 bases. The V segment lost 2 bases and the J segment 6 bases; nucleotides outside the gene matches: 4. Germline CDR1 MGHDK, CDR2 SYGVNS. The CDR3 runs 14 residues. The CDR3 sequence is CASSEPGGINTIYF. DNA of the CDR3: TGTGCCAGCAGTGAACCAGGGGGGATAAACACCATATATTTT.

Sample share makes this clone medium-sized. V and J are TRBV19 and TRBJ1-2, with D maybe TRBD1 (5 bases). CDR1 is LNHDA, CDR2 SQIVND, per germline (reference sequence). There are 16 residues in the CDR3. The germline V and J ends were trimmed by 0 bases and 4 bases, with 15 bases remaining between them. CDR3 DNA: TGTGCCAGTAGTATAGATCATCAGGGCGGCGGCTATGGCTACACCTTC. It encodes CASSIDHQGGGYGYTF.

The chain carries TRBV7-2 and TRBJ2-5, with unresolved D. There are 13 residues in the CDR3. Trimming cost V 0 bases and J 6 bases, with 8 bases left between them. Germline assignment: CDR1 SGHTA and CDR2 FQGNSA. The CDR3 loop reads CASSLAKEKTQYF. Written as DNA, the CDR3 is TGTGCCAGCAGCTTAGCGAAGGAAAAGACCCAGTACTTC.

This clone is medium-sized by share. The DNA of the CDR3 is TGCGCCAGCAGCCAAGTTTGGACAGAGTCTCAACGCTACGAGCAGTACTTC. Translated, it gives CASSQVWTESQRYEQYF. This chain uses TRBV4-3 with TRBJ2-7, with TRBD1 as a possible D gene (6 bases). The V and J ends lost 1 base and 3 bases respectively, with 19 bases between them. The CDR3 is made up of 17 amino acids. The germline gives CDR1 LGHNA, CDR2 YSLEER.

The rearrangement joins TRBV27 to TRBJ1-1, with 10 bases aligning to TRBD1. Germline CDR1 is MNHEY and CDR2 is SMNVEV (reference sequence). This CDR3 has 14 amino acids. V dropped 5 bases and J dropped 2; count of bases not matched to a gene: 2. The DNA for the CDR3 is TGTGCCAGCAGTCGGGACAGGGGAAACACTGAAGCTTTCTTT. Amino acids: CASSRDRGNTEAFF.

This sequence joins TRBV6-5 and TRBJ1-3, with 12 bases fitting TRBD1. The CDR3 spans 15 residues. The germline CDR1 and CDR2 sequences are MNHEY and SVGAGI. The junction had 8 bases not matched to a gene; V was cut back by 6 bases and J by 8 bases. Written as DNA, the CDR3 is TGTGCCAGCAGCCCCGGGACAGGGGGCGCGGACACCATATATTTT. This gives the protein CASSPGTGGADTIYF.

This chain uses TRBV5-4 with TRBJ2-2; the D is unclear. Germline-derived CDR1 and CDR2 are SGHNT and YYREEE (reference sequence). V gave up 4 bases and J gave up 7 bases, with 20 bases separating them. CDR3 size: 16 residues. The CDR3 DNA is TGTGCCAGCAGCCGTGAACAAACTCTAGGGATCGGGGAGCTGTTTTTT. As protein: CASSREQTLGIGELFF. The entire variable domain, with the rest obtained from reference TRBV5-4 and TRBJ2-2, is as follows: ETGVTQSPTHLIKTRGQQVTLRCSSQSGHNTVSWYQQALGQGPQFIFQYYREEENGRGNFPPRFSGLQFPNYSSELNVNALELDDSALYLCASSREQTLGIGELFFGEGSRLTVL.

The CDR3: CASSWGQGANQPQHF. As DNA, the CDR3 is TGTGCCAGCAGTTGGGGACAGGGCGCAAATCAGCCCCAGCATTTT. The chain employs TRBV6-9 and TRBJ1-5; 9 bases line up with TRBD1. V gave up 4 bases and J gave up 4 bases; unmatched junction bases: 5. The germline gives CDR1 MNHGY, CDR2 SVAAGI. This CDR3 contains 15 residues.

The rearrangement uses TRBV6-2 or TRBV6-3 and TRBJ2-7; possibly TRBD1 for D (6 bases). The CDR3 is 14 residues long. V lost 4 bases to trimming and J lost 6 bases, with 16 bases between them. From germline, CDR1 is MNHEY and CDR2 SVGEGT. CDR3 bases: TGTGCCAGCAGTTCTCCGACAGGACTCCGCGAGCAGTACTTC. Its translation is CASSSPTGLREQYF.

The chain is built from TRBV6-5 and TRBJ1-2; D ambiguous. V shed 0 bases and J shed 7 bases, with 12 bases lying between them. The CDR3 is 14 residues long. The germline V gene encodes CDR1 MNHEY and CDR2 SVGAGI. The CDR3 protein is CASSYSARTSGYTF. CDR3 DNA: TGTGCCAGCAGTTACTCTGCCAGAACCAGTGGCTACACCTTC.

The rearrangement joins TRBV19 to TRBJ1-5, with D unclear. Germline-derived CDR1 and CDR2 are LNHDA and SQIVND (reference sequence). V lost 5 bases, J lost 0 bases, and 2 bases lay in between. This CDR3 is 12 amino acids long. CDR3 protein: CASSGSNQPQHF. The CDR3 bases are TGTGCCAGTAGTGGTAGCAATCAGCCCCAGCATTTT.